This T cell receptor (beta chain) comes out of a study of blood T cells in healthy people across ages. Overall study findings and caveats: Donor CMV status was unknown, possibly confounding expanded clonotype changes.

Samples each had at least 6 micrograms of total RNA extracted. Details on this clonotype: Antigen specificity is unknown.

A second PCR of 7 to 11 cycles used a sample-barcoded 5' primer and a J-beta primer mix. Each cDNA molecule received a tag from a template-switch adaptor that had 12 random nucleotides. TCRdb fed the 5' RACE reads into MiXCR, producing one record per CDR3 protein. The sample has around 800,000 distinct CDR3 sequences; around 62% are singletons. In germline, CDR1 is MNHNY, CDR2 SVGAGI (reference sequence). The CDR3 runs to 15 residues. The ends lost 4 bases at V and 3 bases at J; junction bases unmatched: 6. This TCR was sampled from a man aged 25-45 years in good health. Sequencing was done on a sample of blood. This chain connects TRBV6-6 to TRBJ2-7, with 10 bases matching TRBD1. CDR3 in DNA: TGTGCCAGCAGTTCCCTTGGGACAGGGGACTACGAGCAGTACTTC. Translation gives CASSSLGTGDYEQYF.